These 9 T cell receptor beta chains share one sample of origin, sequenced in a study of T cells in Graves' hyperthyroidism and ophthalmopathy. RNA transcripts served as the template for amplifying TCR beta CDR3 regions. The HTBI primer set drove a first-round RT-PCR of the TCR CDR3. TCRdb reprocessed the multiplex PCR reads via MiXCR and lists one record per CDR3 protein. The sample records a few hundred thousand distinct CDR3 sequences, roughly 18% being singletons. The sequenced material came from blood. These receptors were obtained from a man aged 18 to 29 with Graves' ophthalmopathy.

This clonotype was recorded a few times. In DNA form, the CDR3 reads TGTGCCAGCAGTGTTGGGACGGTGATCGAAAAACTGTTTTTT. The encoded protein is CASSVGTVIEKLFF. J is TRBJ1-4 and V is TRBV12-3 or TRBV12-4; perhaps TRBD1 as D (5 bases). V shed 5 bases and J shed 8 bases, with 15 bases lying between them. The CDR3 length is 14 residues.

The DNA of the CDR3 is TGCAGTGCCACAGGGAAGGACTACACCTTC. It yields the protein CSATGKDYTF. The chain recombines TRBV20-1 with TRBJ1-2, with D tentatively TRBD1 (6 bases). The CDR3 is made up of 10 amino acids. Germline V CDR1 and CDR2: DFQATT, SNEGSKA (reference sequence). The V end lost 6 bases, the J end lost 10 bases, and 12 bases lay between the germline ends.

This clonotype was seen repeatedly, ten times or more. V usage is TRBV12-3 or TRBV12-4 and J usage is TRBJ1-1; D possibly corresponds to TRBD1 (6 bases). The CDR3 spans 12 residues. Trimming removed 3 bases at V and 7 bases at J, with 9 bases between. CDR3 sequence (DNA): TGTGCCAGCAGTTTGGGGGGGCGTGAAGCTTTCTTT. Protein sequence: CASSLGGREAFF.

The sample holds many counts of this clonotype. This rearrangement joins TRBV6-2 or TRBV6-3 to TRBJ1-1, with 7 bases aligning to TRBD1. The germline CDR1 and CDR2 sequences are MNHEY and SVGEGT. Trimming removed 3 bases from V and 10 bases from J; junction bases left unmatched: 8. The CDR3 has 13 amino acids. The DNA of the CDR3 is TGTGCCAGCAGTTATTCTTCGGACAGGCTAGCTTTCTTT. It encodes CASSYSSDRLAFF.

This clonotype has just a few counts. The chain couples TRBV9 to TRBJ2-1; the match to TRBD2 covers 10 bases. This CDR3 region has 15 residues. Germline lookup yields CDR1 SGDLS and CDR2 YYNGEE. With V trimmed by 2 bases and J by 7 bases, 6 bases remained unmatched. DNA of the CDR3: TGTGCCAGCAGCGTGAGCGGGGGGGCCAATAATGAGCAGTTCTTC. Its protein product is CASSVSGGANNEQFF.

This clonotype was counted only a few times. The chain employs TRBV20-1 and TRBJ2-4, with D possibly called TRBD1 or TRBD2 (6 bases each). Trimming shortened V by 6 bases and J by 1 base, and 16 bases separated the two germline ends. CDR3 length: 15 residues. Looked up from germline, CDR1 is DFQATT and CDR2 is SNEGSKA (reference sequence). CDR3: CSAQRGVRAKNIQYF. The CDR3 DNA is TGCAGTGCCCAGAGGGGGGTGAGGGCCAAAAACATTCAGTACTTC.

In this sample, this clonotype turned up many times. The chain has TRBV11-2 and TRBJ2-7, with a weak D call TRBD1 (6 bases). The CDR3 spans 14 residues. V lost 0 bases and J lost 7, with 13 bases in between. Germline V gives CDR1 SGHAT, CDR2 FQNNGV. As DNA, the CDR3 is TGTGCCAGCAGCTTAGATGCAGGGGTAGGGGAGCAGTACTTC. It specifies CASSLDAGVGEQYF. Full variable domain (outside the CDR3, taken from reference TRBV11-2 and TRBJ2-7): EAGVAQSPRYKIIEKRQSVAFWCNPISGHATLYWYQQILGQGPKLLIQFQNNGVVDDSQLPKDRFSAERLKGVDSTLKIQPAKLEDSAVYLCASSLDAGVGEQYFGPGTRLTVT.

V is TRBV7-3 and J is TRBJ2-2; a weak D match, TRBD2 (6 bases). This CDR3 spans 14 amino acids. Looked up from germline, CDR1 is SGHTA and CDR2 is FQGTGA. V was trimmed by 5 bases and J by 10 bases, leaving 17 bases between them. The CDR3, as DNA: TGTGCCAGCAGCGACGGGGGTACACCGGAGGAGCTGTTTTTT. Encoded protein: CASSDGGTPEELFF.

This clonotype was seen repeatedly, ten times or more. The chain joins TRBV28 to TRBJ1-1; no reliable D call. Germline V gene data show CDR1 as MDHEN and CDR2 as SYDVKM. The CDR3 is 14 residues long. The CDR3 sequence: CAAGKDSMNTEAFF. CDR3 sequence (DNA): TGTGCTGCTGGGAAGGATTCCATGAACACTGAAGCTTTCTTT.